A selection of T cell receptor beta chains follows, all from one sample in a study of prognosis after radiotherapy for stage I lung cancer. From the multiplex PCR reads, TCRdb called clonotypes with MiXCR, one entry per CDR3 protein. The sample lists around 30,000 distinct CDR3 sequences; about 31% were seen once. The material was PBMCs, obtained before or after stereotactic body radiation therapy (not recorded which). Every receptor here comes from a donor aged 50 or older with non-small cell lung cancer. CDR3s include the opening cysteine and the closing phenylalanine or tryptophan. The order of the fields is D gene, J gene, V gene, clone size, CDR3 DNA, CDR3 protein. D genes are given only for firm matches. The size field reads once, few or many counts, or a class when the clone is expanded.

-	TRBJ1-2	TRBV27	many	TGTGCCAGCAGGACCACAGGGAACTATGGCTACACCTTC	CASRTTGNYGYTF
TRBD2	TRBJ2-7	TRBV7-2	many	TGTGCCAGCAGCCCGGAGCTGGGGGGGGAGCAGTACTTC	CASSPELGGEQYF
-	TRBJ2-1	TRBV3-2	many	TGTGCCAGCAGCCAACCCTGGGACAGGGAGCATGAGCAGTTCTTC	CASSQPWDREHEQFF
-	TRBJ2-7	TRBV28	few	TGTGCCAGCAGTTCCACGAGCACCCGCTCCTACGAGCAGTACTTC	CASSSTSTRSYEQYF
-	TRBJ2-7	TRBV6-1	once	TGTGCCAGCAGGAGGGGGGTTGAGAGCTCCTACGAGCAGTACTTC	CASRRGVESSYEQYF
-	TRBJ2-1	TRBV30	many	TGTGCCTGGAGCAGAAAGAATGAGCAGTTCTTC	CAWSRKNEQFF
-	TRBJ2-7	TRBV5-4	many	TGTGCCAGCAGGTCCTACAGTTCTACCTACGAGCAGTACTTC	CASRSYSSTYEQYF
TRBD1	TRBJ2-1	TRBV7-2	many	TGTGCCAGCAGCTTCGGACAGGGGGGGAGCAATGAGCAGTTCTTC	CASSFGQGGSNEQFF
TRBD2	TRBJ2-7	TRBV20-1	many	TGCAGTGCCCGTGGGCTAGCGGCCTACGAGCAGTACTTC	CSARGLAAYEQYF
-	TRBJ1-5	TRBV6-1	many	TGTGCCAGCAGTGAAAGGAGTCTGGGGGGCGATCAGCCCCAGCATTTT	CASSERSLGGDQPQHF
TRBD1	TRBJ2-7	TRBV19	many	TGTGCCAGTAGCCCCACCGACAGGGCACTAGGGGAGCAGTACTTC	CASSPTDRALGEQYF
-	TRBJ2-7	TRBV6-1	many	TGTGCCAGCAGTGAAGGGCGCGAGCAGTACTTC	CASSEGREQYF
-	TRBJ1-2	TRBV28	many	TGTGCCAGCAGTCCTCCCCTTCGGACAGCTAACTATGGCTACACCTTC	CASSPPLRTANYGYTF